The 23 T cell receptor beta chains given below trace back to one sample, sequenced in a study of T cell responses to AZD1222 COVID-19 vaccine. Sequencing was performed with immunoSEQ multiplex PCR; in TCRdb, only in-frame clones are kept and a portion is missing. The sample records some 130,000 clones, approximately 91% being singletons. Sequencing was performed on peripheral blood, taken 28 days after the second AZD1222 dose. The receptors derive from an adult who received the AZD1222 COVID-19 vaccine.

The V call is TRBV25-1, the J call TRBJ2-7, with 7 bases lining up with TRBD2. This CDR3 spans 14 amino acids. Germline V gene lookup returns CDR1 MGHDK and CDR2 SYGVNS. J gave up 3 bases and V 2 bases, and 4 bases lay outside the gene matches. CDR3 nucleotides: TGTGCCAGCAGTGAACCCGGGAGGAGCTACGAGCAGTACTTC. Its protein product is CASSEPGRSYEQYF.

CDR3: CASGLTGAIGTEAFF. The DNA of the CDR3 is TGTGCCAGCGGACTGACAGGGGCGATAGGGACTGAAGCTTTCTTT. The V and J genes are TRBV5-4 and TRBJ1-1, with 8 positions matching TRBD1. Germline CDR1 and CDR2: SGHNT and YYREEE (reference sequence). The CDR3 loop spans 15 amino acids. V shed 7 bases, J shed 5 bases, and the junction held 13 bases outside the gene matches.

CDR3 sequence reads: CASSPQGDHTEAFF. CDR3 sequence (DNA): TGTGCCAGCAGCCCCCAGGGTGATCACACTGAAGCTTTCTTT. J is TRBJ1-1 and V is TRBV3-1 (or the pseudogene TRBV3-2), with a weak D call TRBD1 (5 bases). The CDR3 is 14 residues long. The germline V gene encodes CDR1 LGHDT and CDR2 YNNKEL (reference sequence). Trimming took off 4 bases at V and 3 bases at J, with 12 bases between the two ends.

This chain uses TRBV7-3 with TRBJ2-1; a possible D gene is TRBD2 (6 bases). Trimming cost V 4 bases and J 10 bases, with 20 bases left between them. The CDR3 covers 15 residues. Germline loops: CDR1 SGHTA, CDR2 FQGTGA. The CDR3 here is CASSSGGGTYGEQFF. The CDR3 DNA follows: TGTGCCAGCAGCTCAGGTGGCGGGACGTACGGGGAGCAGTTCTTC.

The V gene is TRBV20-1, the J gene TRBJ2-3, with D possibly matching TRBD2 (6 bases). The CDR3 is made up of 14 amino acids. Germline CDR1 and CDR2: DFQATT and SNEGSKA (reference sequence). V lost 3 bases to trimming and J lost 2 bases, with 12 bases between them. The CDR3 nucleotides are TGCAGTGCTAGTGGTCTAGCGACCACAGATACGCAGTATTTT. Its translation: CSASGLATTDTQYF.

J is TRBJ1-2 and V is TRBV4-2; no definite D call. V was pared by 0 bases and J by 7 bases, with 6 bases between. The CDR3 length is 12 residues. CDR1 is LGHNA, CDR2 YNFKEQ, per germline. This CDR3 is CASSQDAAGYTF. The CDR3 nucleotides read TGTGCCAGCAGCCAAGATGCCGCTGGCTACACCTTC.

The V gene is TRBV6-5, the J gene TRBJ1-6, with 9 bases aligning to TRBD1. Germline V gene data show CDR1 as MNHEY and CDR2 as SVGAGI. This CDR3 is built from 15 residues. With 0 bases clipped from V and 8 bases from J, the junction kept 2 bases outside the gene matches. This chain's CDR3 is CASSYSGTGYSPLHF. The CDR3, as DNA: TGTGCCAGCAGTTACTCGGGGACAGGGTATTCACCCCTCCACTTT.

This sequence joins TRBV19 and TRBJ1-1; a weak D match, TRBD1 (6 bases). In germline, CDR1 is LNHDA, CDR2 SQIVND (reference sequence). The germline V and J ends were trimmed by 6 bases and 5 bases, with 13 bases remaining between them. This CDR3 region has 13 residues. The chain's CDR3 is CASSWGRWTEAFF. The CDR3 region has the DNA TGTGCCAGTAGCTGGGGGCGGTGGACTGAAGCTTTCTTT.

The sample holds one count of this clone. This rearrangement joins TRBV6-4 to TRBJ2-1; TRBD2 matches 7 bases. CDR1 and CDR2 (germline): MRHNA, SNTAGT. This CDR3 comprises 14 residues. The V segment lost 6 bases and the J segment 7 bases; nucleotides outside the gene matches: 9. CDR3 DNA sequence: TGTGCCAGCAGCCTTGGCGGGAGTACGAATGAGCAGTTCTTC. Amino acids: CASSLGGSTNEQFF.

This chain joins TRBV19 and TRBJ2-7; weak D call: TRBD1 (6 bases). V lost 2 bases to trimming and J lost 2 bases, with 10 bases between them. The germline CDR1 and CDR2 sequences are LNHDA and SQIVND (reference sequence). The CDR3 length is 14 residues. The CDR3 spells CASSIRDNPYEQYF. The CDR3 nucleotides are TGTGCCAGTAGTATAAGGGACAACCCCTACGAGCAGTACTTC.

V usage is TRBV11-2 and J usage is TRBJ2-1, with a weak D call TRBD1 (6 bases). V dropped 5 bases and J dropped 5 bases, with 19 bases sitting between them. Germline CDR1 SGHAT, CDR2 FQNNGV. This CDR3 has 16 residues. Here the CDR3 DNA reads TGTGCCAGCAGCACCGGGACACCTAAGAGAAACAATGAGCAGTTCTTC. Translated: CASSTGTPKRNNEQFF.

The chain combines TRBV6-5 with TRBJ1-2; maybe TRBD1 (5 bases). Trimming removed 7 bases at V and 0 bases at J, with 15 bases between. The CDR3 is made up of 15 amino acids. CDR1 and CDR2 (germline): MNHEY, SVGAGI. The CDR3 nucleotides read TGTGCCAGCAAGCGTTCAGGGTTTACTAACTATGGCTACACCTTC. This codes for CASKRSGFTNYGYTF.

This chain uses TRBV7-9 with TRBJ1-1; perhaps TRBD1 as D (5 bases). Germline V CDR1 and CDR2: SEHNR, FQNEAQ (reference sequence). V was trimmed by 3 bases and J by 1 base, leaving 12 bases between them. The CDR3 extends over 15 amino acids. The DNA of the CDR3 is TGTGCCAGCAGCTTGGGGACGAAGAGGAACACTGAAGCTTTCTTT. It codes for CASSLGTKRNTEAFF.

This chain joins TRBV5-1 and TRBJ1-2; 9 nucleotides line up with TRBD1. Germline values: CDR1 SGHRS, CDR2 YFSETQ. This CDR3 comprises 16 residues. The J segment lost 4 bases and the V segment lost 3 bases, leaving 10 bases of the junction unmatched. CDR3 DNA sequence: TGCGCCAGCAGCTCCGGGACAGGGCCCCTTAGCTATGGCTACACCTTC. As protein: CASSSGTGPLSYGYTF. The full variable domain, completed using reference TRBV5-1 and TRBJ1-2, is KAGVTQTPRYLIKTRGQQVTLSCSPISGHRSVSWYQQTPGQGLQFLFEYFSETQRNKGNFPGRFSGRQFSNSRSEMNVSTLELGDSALYLCASSSGTGPLSYGYTFGSGTRLTVV.

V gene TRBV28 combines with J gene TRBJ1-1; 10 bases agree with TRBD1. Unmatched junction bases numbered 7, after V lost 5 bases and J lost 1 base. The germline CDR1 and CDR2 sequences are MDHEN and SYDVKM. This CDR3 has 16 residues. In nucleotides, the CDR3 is TGTGCCAGCAGTCCCCGGGACAGGGGACAGAACACTGAAGCTTTCTTT. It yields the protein CASSPRDRGQNTEAFF.

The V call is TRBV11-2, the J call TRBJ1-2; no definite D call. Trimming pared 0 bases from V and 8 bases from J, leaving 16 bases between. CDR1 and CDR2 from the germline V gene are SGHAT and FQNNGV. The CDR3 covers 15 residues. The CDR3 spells CASSLDQASVGGYTF. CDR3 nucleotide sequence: TGTGCCAGCAGCTTAGATCAGGCCAGCGTGGGCGGCTACACCTTC.

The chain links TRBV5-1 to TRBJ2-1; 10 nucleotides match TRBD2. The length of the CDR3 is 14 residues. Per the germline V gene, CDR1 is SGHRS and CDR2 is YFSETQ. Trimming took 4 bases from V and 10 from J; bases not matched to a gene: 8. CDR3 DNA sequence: TGCGCCAGCAGCCTGGACTTTAGCGGGAGGGAGCAGTTCTTC. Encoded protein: CASSLDFSGREQFF.

CDR3 amino acids: CASSEVAGLGETQYF. The CDR3 nucleotides are TGTGCCAGCAGTGAAGTGGCAGGTTTGGGAGAGACCCAGTACTTC. The genes are TRBV2 and TRBJ2-5; D is ambiguous. Trimming removed 1 base from V and 4 bases from J, with 13 bases in between. CDR1 SNHLY and CDR2 FYNNEI come from the germline V gene. CDR3 length: 15 amino acids.

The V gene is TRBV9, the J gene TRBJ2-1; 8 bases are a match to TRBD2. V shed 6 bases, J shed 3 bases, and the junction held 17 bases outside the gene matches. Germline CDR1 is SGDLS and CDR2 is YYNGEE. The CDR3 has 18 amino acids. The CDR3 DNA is TGTGCCAGCACCCCCGCTTGGTCCAGCGGGAGTGGCTACAATGAGCAGTTCTTC. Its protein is CASTPAWSSGSGYNEQFF.

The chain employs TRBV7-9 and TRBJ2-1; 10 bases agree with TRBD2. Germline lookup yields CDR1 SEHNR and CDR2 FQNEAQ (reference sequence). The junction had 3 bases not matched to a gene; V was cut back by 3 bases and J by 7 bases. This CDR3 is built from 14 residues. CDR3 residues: CASSFRGLANEQFF. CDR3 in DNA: TGTGCCAGCAGCTTTAGGGGACTAGCGAATGAGCAGTTCTTC. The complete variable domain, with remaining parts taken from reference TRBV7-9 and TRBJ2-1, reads DTGVSQNPRHKITKRGQNVTFRCDPISEHNRLYWYRQTLGQGPEFLTYFQNEAQLEKSRLLSDRFSAERPKGSFSTLEIQRTEQGDSAMYLCASSFRGLANEQFFGPGTRLTVL.

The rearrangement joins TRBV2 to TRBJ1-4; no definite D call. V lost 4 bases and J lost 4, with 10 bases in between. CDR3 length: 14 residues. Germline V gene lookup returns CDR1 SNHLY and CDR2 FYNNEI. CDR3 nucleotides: TGTGCCAGCAGTGCCCGTCCCCTTAATGAAAAACTGTTTTTT. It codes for CASSARPLNEKLFF.

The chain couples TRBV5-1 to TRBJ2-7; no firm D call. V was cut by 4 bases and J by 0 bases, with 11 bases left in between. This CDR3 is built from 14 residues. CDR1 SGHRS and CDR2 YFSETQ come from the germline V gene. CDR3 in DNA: TGCGCCAGCAGCCCGGACGGTTACTCCTACGAGCAGTACTTC. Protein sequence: CASSPDGYSYEQYF.

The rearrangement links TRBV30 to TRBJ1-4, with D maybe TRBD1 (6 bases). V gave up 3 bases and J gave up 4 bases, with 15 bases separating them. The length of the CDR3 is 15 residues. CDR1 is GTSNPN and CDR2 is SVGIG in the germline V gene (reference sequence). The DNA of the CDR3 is TGTGCCTGGAGAACAGGGACGGGGGGTAATGAAAAACTGTTTTTT. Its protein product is CAWRTGTGGNEKLFF.